This passage covers 7 T cell receptor beta chains from one sample sequenced in a study of T cell repertoires in cytomegalovirus infection. These receptors are not linked to any known antigen. TCRdb recomputed calls from the reads with MiXCR, one row per CDR3 protein. The top ten hold about 21% of the sample, which has around 300,000 distinct CDR3 sequences, less than 25% seen once. The sequencing here drew on cultured PBMCs, taken from culture after CMV antigen stimulation. These receptors were taken from a human donor in good health (CMV status not recorded). Some clones in this sample may be carry-over from other donors' samples.

This clonotype was detected only a few times. This chain links TRBV19 with TRBJ1-5; tentatively, D is TRBD1 (5 bases). The ends were cut back, 9 bases at V and 0 bases at J, with 15 bases in the middle. Germline V lookup: CDR1 LNHDA, CDR2 SQIVND (reference sequence). The CDR3 length is 15 residues. The CDR3 DNA follows: TGTGCCAGCAAACAGACAGAGATTAGCAATCAGCCCCAGCATTTT. It yields the protein CASKQTEISNQPQHF.

The chain combines TRBV12-3 or TRBV12-4 with TRBJ2-7; D is perhaps TRBD2 (7 bases). V lost 0 bases to trimming and J lost 4 bases, with 10 bases between them. The CDR3 is 14 amino acids. The DNA for the CDR3 is TGTGCCAGCAGTTTAGCCGGGGGGCGGTACGAGCAGTACTTC. Translated, it gives CASSLAGGRYEQYF.

The chain combines TRBV6-1 with TRBJ1-5, with TRBD1 matching 7 bases. This CDR3 region has 17 residues. The V gene end was trimmed by 1 base and the J gene end by 0 bases; junction bases not matched to a gene: 6. Germline values: CDR1 MNHNS, CDR2 SASEGT. For the CDR3, the DNA is TGTGCCAGCAGTGAAGTCTCAGGGGGAAATAGCAATCAGCCCCAGCATTTT. Translated: CASSEVSGGNSNQPQHF.

Ten or more counts support this clonotype. The chain has TRBV7-2 and TRBJ2-1; D ambiguous. Trimming took off 1 base at V and 12 bases at J, with 13 bases between the two ends. This CDR3 is 13 amino acids long. Germline V lookup: CDR1 SGHTA, CDR2 FQGNSA. CDR3 DNA sequence: TGTGCCAGCAGCTTAGGTCCCCCCCGAGGGCAGTTCTTC. The encoded protein is CASSLGPPRGQFF.

This clonotype was recorded once. This chain links TRBV18 with TRBJ2-7, with 8 positions matching TRBD1. Looked up from germline, CDR1 is KGHSH and CDR2 is LQKENI. The CDR3 extends over 15 amino acids. J was trimmed by 3 bases and V by 3 bases; bases with no gene match: 7. The CDR3 DNA sequence: TGTGCCAGCTCACCCGGACAGGGAAAAGACTACGAGCAGTACTTC. Amino acids: CASSPGQGKDYEQYF.

The sample holds a few counts of this clonotype. The chain combines TRBV29-1 with TRBJ2-2; 9 bases line up with TRBD1. V lost 1 base and J lost 4; bases outside the gene matches: 4. The CDR3 covers 15 residues. Germline CDR1 and CDR2: SQVTM and ANQGSEA. CDR3 protein: CSVEARTGATGELFF. CDR3 nucleotides: TGCAGCGTTGAAGCTAGGACAGGGGCCACCGGGGAGCTGTTTTTT.

The gene calls are TRBV6-1 and TRBJ2-7; D gene unclear. V was shortened by 7 bases and J by 3 bases, with 7 bases between the two germline ends. The CDR3 has 11 residues. The V gene's germline CDR1 is MNHNS and CDR2 SASEGT. The CDR3 DNA sequence: TGTGCCAGCACGGGCAACTACGAGCAGTACGTC. This encodes CASTGNYEQYV.